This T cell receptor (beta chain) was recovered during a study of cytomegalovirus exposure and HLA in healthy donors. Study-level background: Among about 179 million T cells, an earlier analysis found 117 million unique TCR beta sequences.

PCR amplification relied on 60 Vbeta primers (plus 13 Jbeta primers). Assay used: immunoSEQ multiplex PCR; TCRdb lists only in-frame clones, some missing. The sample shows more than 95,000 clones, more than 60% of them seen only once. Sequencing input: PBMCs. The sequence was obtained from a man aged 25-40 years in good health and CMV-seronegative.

This chain's CDR3 is CASAPGASYEQYF. The CDR3, as DNA: TGTGCCAGCGCCCCAGGGGCCTCCTACGAGCAGTACTTC. The chain uses TRBV27 and TRBJ2-7, with D perhaps TRBD1 (6 bases). V dropped 8 bases and J dropped 0 bases, with 11 bases sitting between them. The CDR3 consists of 13 residues. Per the germline V gene, CDR1 is MNHEY and CDR2 is SMNVEV (reference sequence).